This T cell receptor beta chain was documented in a study of tumor-infiltrating lymphocytes in primary liver carcinoma. For the study at large: Each sample had roughly 3.5 to 8 million productive TCRbeta reads regardless of tissue type.

Notes on the study in general: Only about 7-25% of top clones occurred in every one of the five tumor regions.

Both RNA and DNA were isolated together from roughly 20-30 mg of bulk tissue that had not been sorted. There were only treatment-naive patients, all with chronic HBV infection. Tumors were each sampled at five separate regions. The CDR3 is 14 residues long. Germline values: CDR1 MNHNY, CDR2 SVGAGI (reference sequence). This clonotype has only a few counts. Its antigen remains unidentified. A much more abundant neighbour one base away suggests this may be a read error. A primer matching the constant region was used to make TCR beta cDNA from around 550 ng of total RNA. Slightly modified ARM-PCR with three nested multiplex PCR rounds yielded TCR beta libraries. The first two PCR rounds used TRBV1-TRBV30 primers with a Cbeta primer, around 10 cycles each. A single record per CDR3 protein comes from TCRdb applying MiXCR to the multiplex PCR reads. The data contain about 54,000 distinct CDR3 sequences, 70% to 80% of them singletons.

The sequenced material came from liver tumor tissue from sampling region 2. The sample's subset: tumor region T2, inferior pole. The TCR originated in a middle-aged man with primary liver carcinoma and hepatitis B virus infection. This chain joins TRBV6-6 and TRBJ2-3; TRBD1 matches 7 bases. The CDR3 DNA sequence: TGTGTCAGCATTTCGACAGGGTCGGGGGATACGCAGTATTTT. Translation: CVSISTGSGDTQYF.